These 32 T cell receptor beta chains were all obtained from the same sample, sequenced in a study of T-cell memory formation after mild COVID-19. TCRdb processed the 5' RACE reads anew with MiXCR; each CDR3 protein has one entry. The sample lists 240,000 or so distinct CDR3 sequences, approximately 9% occurring once. Sequencing used PBMCs or a T cell subset sorted from them (not recorded which). These receptors originate from a man between 18 and 29 years old who had mild COVID-19 (a few samples of this study predate the infection). Cell type and time point are not known.

This clonotype turned up a few times. The rearrangement uses TRBV7-9 and TRBJ1-2; D might be TRBD1 (6 bases). Per germline, CDR1 SEHNR and CDR2 FQNEAQ (reference sequence). The V end lost 1 base, the J end lost 7 bases, and 10 bases lay between the germline ends. The CDR3 loop spans 13 amino acids. CDR3 nucleotide sequence: TGTGCCAGCAGCTTAGAGCAGGGGTCTGGCTACACCTTC. It encodes CASSLEQGSGYTF.

The V and J genes are TRBV9 and TRBJ2-1; D not certain. Germline CDR1 reads SGDLS; CDR2 reads YYNGEE. The CDR3 is 14 residues long. With 4 bases removed from V and 6 bases from J, the gap between germline ends came to 14 bases. The CDR3 DNA is TGTGCCAGCAGCTCAGACTCGAGAGGCAATGAGCAGTTCTTC. Protein: CASSSDSRGNEQFF.

V and J are TRBV15 and TRBJ2-7, with D possibly matching TRBD2 (5 bases). The CDR3 length is 13 residues. Germline V gene lookup returns CDR1 LNHNV and CDR2 YYDKDF (reference sequence). V shed 3 bases and J shed 3 bases, with 9 bases lying between them. CDR3 protein: CATSRAGDYEQYF. The DNA for the CDR3 is TGTGCCACCAGCAGGGCGGGCGACTACGAGCAGTACTTC.

The CDR3 loop is CATAPAEGEQFF. The CDR3 region has the DNA TGTGCCACCGCCCCGGCCGAAGGTGAGCAGTTCTTC. The V and J genes are TRBV24-1 and TRBJ2-1; D unresolved. V lost 9 bases and J lost 9, with 14 bases in between. This CDR3 has 12 amino acids. Germline V lookup: CDR1 KGHDR, CDR2 SFDVKD.

This clonotype was detected many times. The gene calls are TRBV5-1 and TRBJ2-1; no clear D gene. Trimming pared 0 bases from V and 0 bases from J, leaving 13 bases between. The CDR3 consists of 17 residues. Germline V gene sequence: CDR1 SGHRS, CDR2 YFSETQ. As DNA, the CDR3 is TGCGCCAGCAGCTTGGCCACCCTATCCAGCTCCTACAATGAGCAGTTCTTC. It encodes CASSLATLSSSYNEQFF.

The gene calls are TRBV12-3 or TRBV12-4 and TRBJ1-6; D remains ambiguous. This CDR3 is built from 17 residues. V gave up 3 bases and J gave up 8 bases, with 20 bases separating them. The CDR3 DNA reads TGTGCCAGCAGTTTGTGGAGGAAGTACAGAGGCGATTCACCCCTCCACTTT. It translates to CASSLWRKYRGDSPLHF.

This chain connects TRBV7-8 to TRBJ2-5; D is uncertain. The CDR3 has 15 amino acids. V was clipped by 5 bases and J by 2 bases, with 15 bases between them. Germline V gives CDR1 SGHVS, CDR2 FQNEAQ. The CDR3 reads CASSILPGPQETQYF. Here the CDR3 DNA reads TGTGCCAGCAGCATCTTACCAGGCCCTCAAGAGACCCAGTACTTC. Full variable domain (rest looked up from reference TRBV7-8 and TRBJ2-5): GAGVSQSPRYKVAKRGQDVALRCDPISGHVSLFWYQQALGQGPEFLTYFQNEAQLDKSGLPSDRFFAERPEGSVSTLKIQRTQQEDSAVYLCASSILPGPQETQYFGPGTRLLVL.

In this sample, this clonotype turned up many times. The chain is built from TRBV4-1 and TRBJ2-3; perhaps D is TRBD1 or TRBD2 (5 bases each). CDR3 length: 13 amino acids. Per the germline V gene, CDR1 is MGHRA and CDR2 is YSYEKL. Trimming removed 3 bases at V and 4 bases at J, with 8 bases between. Here the CDR3 reads CASSHRGADTQYF. CDR3 DNA: TGCGCCAGCAGCCACAGAGGGGCAGATACGCAGTATTTT.

V usage is TRBV12-3 or TRBV12-4 and J usage is TRBJ2-5, with 8 bases aligning to TRBD1. V was pared by 7 bases and J by 4 bases, with 5 bases of the junction left unmatched. This CDR3 has 13 residues. The CDR3 nucleotides read TGTGCCAGCACCCCCGGGACAGGAGAGACCCAGTACTTC. Its translation is CASTPGTGETQYF.

This clonotype has just a few counts. V is TRBV27 and J is TRBJ1-1, with D perhaps matching TRBD1 (5 bases). V was shortened by 5 bases and J by 8 bases, with 15 bases between the two germline ends. Germline V CDR1 and CDR2: MNHEY, SMNVEV (reference sequence). The CDR3 spans 13 residues. This CDR3 is CASSPPWEGEAFF. CDR3 coding DNA: TGTGCCAGCAGTCCCCCATGGGAGGGGGAAGCTTTCTTT.

The sample holds a few counts of this clonotype. The chain has TRBV5-1 and TRBJ2-5; the match to TRBD2 covers 13 bases. J gave up 5 bases and V 4 bases, and 8 bases lay outside the gene matches. Germline V gene data show CDR1 as SGHRS and CDR2 as YFSETQ. This CDR3 has 16 amino acids. CDR3 sequence (DNA): TGCGCCAGCAGCCCCGGACTAGCGGGGGTAGGGGAGACCCAGTACTTC. Residues: CASSPGLAGVGETQYF.

This clonotype was counted only a few times. V and J are TRBV12-3 or TRBV12-4 and TRBJ1-4; no definite D call. The V gene lost 6 bases and the J gene lost 3 bases, with 5 bases spanning the gap. This CDR3 spans 12 amino acids. CDR3: CASRSANEKLFF. CDR3 DNA sequence: TGTGCCAGCAGAAGTGCTAATGAAAAACTGTTTTTT.

This clonotype was observed a few times. The V call is TRBV14, the J call TRBJ2-3; D ambiguous. The CDR3 covers 16 residues. V was shortened by 2 bases and J by 7 bases, with 19 bases between the two germline ends. Germline values: CDR1 SGHDN, CDR2 FVKESK. Written as DNA, the CDR3 is TGTGCCAGCAGCCAAACCTATCCCGGATCGGTATATACGCAGTATTTT. Translated, it gives CASSQTYPGSVYTQYF. Together with reference TRBV14 and TRBJ2-3, the CDR3 gives the full variable domain: EAGVTQFPSHSVIEKGQTVTLRCDPISGHDNLYWYRRVMGKEIKFLLHFVKESKQDESGMPNNRFLAERTGGTYSTLKVQPAELEDSGVYFCASSQTYPGSVYTQYFGPGTRLTVL.

This clonotype was found many times. The chain has TRBV5-6 and TRBJ2-1, with 8 bases lining up with TRBD1. The CDR3 totals 15 residues. V was clipped by 4 bases and J by 3 bases; unmatched bases: 6. In germline, CDR1 is SGHDT, CDR2 YYEEEE. The CDR3 sequence: CASSPTDRDYNEQFF. In DNA form, the CDR3 reads TGTGCCAGCAGCCCGACGGACAGGGACTACAATGAGCAGTTCTTC.

This clonotype has at least ten counts. The genes are TRBV5-1 and TRBJ1-1; a weak D match, TRBD1 (5 bases). The CDR3 length is 17 residues. Trimming pared 0 bases from V and 4 bases from J, leaving 19 bases between. Germline V CDR1 and CDR2: SGHRS, YFSETQ. CDR3 sequence (DNA): TGCGCCAGCAGCTTGGACCCGGGAAACTTTGGGGCCACTGAAGCTTTCTTT. Its protein product is CASSLDPGNFGATEAFF.

The chain combines TRBV6-2 or TRBV6-3 with TRBJ2-1, with D perhaps TRBD2 (7 bases). This CDR3 region has 15 residues. From germline, CDR1 is MNHEY and CDR2 SVGEGT. Trimming left V 5 bases short and J 7 bases short, with 18 bases between. The chain's CDR3 is CASSQAPGGGNEQFF. CDR3 DNA: TGTGCCAGCAGTCAAGCCCCGGGGGGCGGGAATGAGCAGTTCTTC.

This clonotype has a handful of counts. The chain combines TRBV6-5 with TRBJ2-2; D possibly matches TRBD1 or TRBD2 (5 bases each). CDR1 is MNHEY and CDR2 is SVGAGI in the germline V gene. CDR3 size: 17 residues. Trimming pared 4 bases from V and 3 bases from J, leaving 18 bases between. CDR3 DNA: TGTGCCAGCAGTTCTACCGGGACGGGGCAGGACACCGGGGAGCTGTTTTTT. Translation gives CASSSTGTGQDTGELFF.

V is TRBV2 and J is TRBJ2-1; D possibly corresponds to TRBD2 (5 bases). The CDR3 is 15 residues long. Germline V gives CDR1 SNHLY, CDR2 FYNNEI. Trimming removed 8 bases at V and 6 bases at J, with 20 bases between. CDR3 amino acids: CASPTGSGGRNEQFF. The CDR3 nucleotides are TGTGCCAGCCCCACGGGGTCGGGCGGACGCAATGAGCAGTTCTTC.

This clonotype occurred a few times. V and J are TRBV5-1 and TRBJ1-1, with D possibly TRBD1 on 5 matching bases. Germline V gene sequence: CDR1 SGHRS, CDR2 YFSETQ. V lost 1 base to trimming and J lost 10 bases, with 11 bases between them. The CDR3 consists of 12 residues. CDR3 protein: CASSLNGGGAFF. For the CDR3, the DNA is TGCGCCAGCAGCTTGAATGGGGGGGGAGCTTTCTTT.

The J gene is TRBJ2-3, the V gene TRBV4-2; possible D gene TRBD2, 5 bases. The V gene lost 4 bases and the J gene lost 6 bases, with 17 bases spanning the gap. CDR1 is LGHNA, CDR2 YNFKEQ, per germline. This CDR3 has 15 residues. The CDR3, as DNA: TGTGCCAGCAGCCCGCTGGCATACCCGGGGGATACGCAGTATTTT. Translating it yields CASSPLAYPGDTQYF.

This clonotype was counted between two and nine times. CDR3 nucleotides: TGTGCCAGCAGCCGGCTAGAAGAGGGCGTTAGCTCCTACGAGCAGTACGTC. This sequence encodes CASSRLEEGVSSYEQYV. The chain has TRBV5-6 and TRBJ2-7; D possibly corresponds to TRBD2 (5 bases). Germline V gene lookup returns CDR1 SGHDT and CDR2 YYEEEE. The CDR3 extends over 17 amino acids. Deletions cut 4 bases from V and 0 bases from J, with 20 bases between.

This clonotype was seen a few times. The gene calls are TRBV20-1 and TRBJ2-7, with D hard to call. The length of the CDR3 is 11 residues. V was pared by 6 bases and J by 4 bases, with 10 bases between. Germline CDR1 DFQATT, CDR2 SNEGSKA (reference sequence). The CDR3 region is CSAARLYEQYV. CDR3 nucleotides: TGCAGTGCAGCAAGGCTTTACGAGCAGTACGTC.

This chain uses TRBV18 with TRBJ1-2; no definite D call. The CDR3 is 14 residues long. With 3 bases removed from V and 4 bases from J, the gap between germline ends came to 12 bases. Germline-derived CDR1 and CDR2 are KGHSH and LQKENI. The CDR3, as DNA: TGTGCCAGCTCACCGACTGGGTCGAGCTATGGCTACACCTTC. It codes for CASSPTGSSYGYTF.

This chain connects TRBV7-2 to TRBJ2-7, with 9 bases matching TRBD1. The germline gives CDR1 SGHTA, CDR2 FQGNSA. The CDR3 runs to 15 residues. Germline trimming cut 1 base from V and 4 bases from J; bases unmatched to any gene: 5. This CDR3 reads CASSLVPGTGYEQYV. The CDR3 coding sequence is TGTGCCAGCAGCTTAGTTCCTGGGACAGGGTACGAGCAGTACGTC.

This clonotype was counted many times. The chain employs TRBV5-1 and TRBJ2-1, with TRBD2 matching 13 bases. The CDR3 length is 15 residues. Germline V CDR1 and CDR2: SGHRS, YFSETQ. With V trimmed by 2 bases and J by 16 bases, 12 bases remained unmatched. The CDR3: CASSFSTSGGTDRFF. CDR3 DNA sequence: TGCGCCAGCAGCTTCTCGACTAGCGGGGGGACCGACAGATTCTTC.

This chain uses TRBV19 with TRBJ1-1, with D unresolved. V was cut by 3 bases and J by 3 bases, with 11 bases left in between. Germline V gene data show CDR1 as LNHDA and CDR2 as SQIVND (reference sequence). This CDR3 is 14 amino acids long. CDR3 sequence reads: CASSMDPQDTEAFF. CDR3 nucleotide sequence: TGTGCCAGTAGTATGGACCCGCAGGACACTGAAGCTTTCTTT.

The V and J genes are TRBV6-5 and TRBJ2-1, with 8 bases matching TRBD2. V was pared by 2 bases and J by 5 bases, with 5 bases of the junction left unmatched. CDR3 length: 15 amino acids. The germline CDR1 and CDR2 sequences are MNHEY and SVGAGI. CDR3 loop: CASSYRTSIHNEQFF. The CDR3 DNA is TGTGCCAGCAGTTACAGGACTAGCATCCACAATGAGCAGTTCTTC.

This sequence joins TRBV6-5 and TRBJ1-6, with 7 bases aligning to TRBD1. CDR3 length: 14 residues. Germline V gives CDR1 MNHEY, CDR2 SVGAGI. Trimming took 5 bases from V and 7 from J; bases not matched to a gene: 5. The CDR3 bases are TGTGCCAGCAGTCAATACAGGGGAAATTCACCCCTCCACTTT. It specifies CASSQYRGNSPLHF.

The chain recombines TRBV6-2 or TRBV6-3 with TRBJ2-1, with 11 bases identical to TRBD2. The V segment lost 5 bases and the J segment 8 bases; nucleotides outside the gene matches: 8. Germline CDR1 MNHEY, CDR2 SVGEGT. The CDR3 extends over 15 amino acids. The CDR3 here is CASSIAGGPSDEQFF. In DNA, the CDR3 is TGTGCCAGCAGTATAGCGGGGGGGCCGAGCGATGAGCAGTTCTTC.

This clonotype has only a few counts. The chain uses TRBV20-1 and TRBJ1-6; D might be TRBD1 (5 bases). V was clipped by 4 bases and J by 10 bases, with 17 bases between them. Germline CDR1 reads DFQATT; CDR2 reads SNEGSKA (reference sequence). This CDR3 is 14 amino acids long. CDR3 sequence: CSATDRPFNSPLHF. The CDR3 coding sequence is TGCAGTGCTACAGACAGACCATTCAACTCACCCCTCCACTTT.

This sequence joins TRBV20-1 and TRBJ1-2; D perhaps matches TRBD1 (5 bases). The V end lost 1 base, the J end lost 2 bases, and 14 bases lay between the germline ends. The CDR3 contains 15 residues. Germline CDR1 reads DFQATT; CDR2 reads SNEGSKA (reference sequence). In DNA, the CDR3 is TGCAGTGCTAGAGTTTTACAGGACGGAAACTATGGCTACACCTTC. Protein product: CSARVLQDGNYGYTF.

This clonotype showed up just a few times. The CDR3 spells CASSLSQYYEQYF. The CDR3, as DNA: TGTGCCAGCAGCTTATCACAGTACTACGAGCAGTACTTC. The genes are TRBV7-2 and TRBJ2-7; no reliable D call. The CDR3 has 13 residues. V gave up 2 bases and J gave up 3 bases, with 8 bases separating them. From germline, CDR1 is SGHTA and CDR2 FQGNSA.